The 24 T cell receptor beta chains reported below all come from one sample, sequenced in a study of tumor and adjacent non-tumor tissue in lung cancer. A modified ARM-PCR protocol with three rounds of nested PCR amplified TCRbeta. TCRdb reprocessed the multiplex PCR reads with MiXCR, giving one entry per CDR3 protein. Among 120,000 to 150,000 distinct CDR3 sequences, approximately 66% were seen once, and the ten largest hold 15% to 20%. RNA was extracted from bulk tissue without any cell sorting. Specimen: lung tumor tissue. These receptors were collected from a man in his fifties or sixties with small cell lung cancer.

The chain employs TRBV29-1 and TRBJ2-1; TRBD2 aligns across 7 bases. The CDR3 spans 14 residues. In germline, CDR1 is SQVTM, CDR2 ANQGSEA. The trim removed 3 bases at V and 3 bases at J, leaving 5 bases unmatched. For the CDR3, the DNA is TGCAGCGTTGATTCTAGCGGAAACTACAATGAGCAGTTCTTC. This gives the protein CSVDSSGNYNEQFF.

A few counts support this clonotype. The J gene is TRBJ1-6, the V gene TRBV7-8; D unclear. With 5 bases removed from V and 0 bases from J, the gap between germline ends came to 17 bases. CDR1 and CDR2 (germline): SGHVS, FQNEAQ. The CDR3 covers 18 residues. CDR3 sequence: CASSTRASPSSYNSPLHF. CDR3 in DNA: TGTGCCAGCAGCACAAGGGCCTCGCCGAGCTCCTATAATTCACCCCTCCACTTT. The complete variable domain, with remaining parts taken from reference TRBV7-8 and TRBJ1-6, reads GAGVSQSPRYKVAKRGQDVALRCDPISGHVSLFWYQQALGQGPEFLTYFQNEAQLDKSGLPSDRFFAERPEGSVSTLKIQRTQQEDSAVYLCASSTRASPSSYNSPLHFGNGTRLTVT.

This clonotype occurred many times. The chain recombines TRBV11-1 with TRBJ2-3; 9 bases are a match to TRBD2. The CDR3 runs to 15 residues. Germline V gene lookup returns CDR1 SGHAT and CDR2 FQDESV (reference sequence). J was trimmed by 4 bases and V by 5 bases; bases with no gene match: 7. The CDR3 DNA reads as TGTGCCAGCAGCATTAGCGGGAGTCGCGCAGATACGCAGTATTTT. This gives the protein CASSISGSRADTQYF.

This clonotype was observed a few times. This may be a read error, as it is one base from a much larger clone. This chain connects TRBV20-1 to TRBJ2-5; weak D call: TRBD1 (5 bases). Looked up from germline, CDR1 is DFQATT and CDR2 is SNEGSKA (reference sequence). This CDR3 has 15 residues. CDR3 region: CSGSSGRDAQGTQYF. The CDR3 DNA sequence: TGCAGTGGTAGCTCCGGCAGGGATGCCCAAGGGACCCAGTACTTC.

In this sample, this clonotype turned up a few times. The chain uses TRBV7-3 and TRBJ1-1; D might be TRBD1 (5 bases). The V end was cut by 4 bases, the J end by 4 bases, with 13 bases between. CDR1 and CDR2 from the germline V gene are SGHTA and FQGTGA. CDR3 length: 14 residues. This CDR3 reads CASSSGTSGTEAFF. The CDR3 DNA sequence: TGTGCCAGCAGCTCCGGGACGTCGGGCACTGAAGCTTTCTTT.

With regard to this clonotype: Its ends do not fully match the called genes, so a read error is possible. The rearrangement uses TRBV6-5 and TRBJ2-3, with a weak D call TRBD1 (5 bases). This CDR3 is built from 13 residues. The germline V gene encodes CDR1 MNHEY and CDR2 SVGAGI. The CDR3: CASREAGSDTQYF. As DNA, the CDR3 is TGTGCCAGCAGAGAGGCAGGGTCAGATACGCAATATTTT.

This clonotype was counted only a few times. The chain uses TRBV7-9 and TRBJ1-6; D gene uncertain. Germline V gene lookup returns CDR1 SEHNR and CDR2 FQNEAQ (reference sequence). The CDR3 has 14 residues. V shed 5 bases and J shed 0 bases, with 5 bases lying between them. CDR3: CASSLSSYNSPLHF. Here the CDR3 DNA reads TGTGCCAGCAGCCTAAGCTCCTATAATTCACCCCTCCACTTT. Using reference TRBV7-9 and TRBJ1-6 for the parts outside the CDR3, the full variable domain is DTGVSQNPRHKITKRGQNVTFRCDPISEHNRLYWYRQTLGQGPEFLTYFQNEAQLEKSRLLSDRFSAERPKGSFSTLEIQRTEQGDSAMYLCASSLSSYNSPLHFGNGTRLTVT.

As concerns this clonotype: At one end the junction does not follow the germline gene, possibly because of a read error. The CDR3 region has the DNA TGCAGCAGCAGCTCCCCGGACAGGGTAGGCACCGGGGAGCTGTTTTTT. Translated: CSSSSPDRVGTGELFF. The chain has TRBV11-1 and TRBJ2-2; TRBD1 matches at 8 bases. Per the germline V gene, CDR1 is SGHAT and CDR2 is FQDESV (reference sequence). The CDR3 sequence is 16 residues long. The full variable domain, completed using reference TRBV11-1 and TRBJ2-2, is EAEVAQSPRYKITEKSQAVAFWCDPISGHATLYWYRQILGQGPELLVQFQDESVVDDSQLPKDRFSAERLKGVDSTLKIQPAELGDSAMYLCSSSSPDRVGTGELFFGEGSRLTVL.

As for this clonotype: Mismatch with germline at one junction end may stem from a read error. The V gene is TRBV11-3, the J gene TRBJ2-7, with 8 nucleotides matching TRBD2. The germline V gene has CDR1 SGHNT and CDR2 YENEEA. The CDR3 is made up of 13 amino acids. The CDR3 loop reads CASSKREKYERYF. The CDR3 DNA reads as TGTGCCAGCAGCAAGCGGGAGAAATACGAGCGGTACTTC.

CDR3 DNA: TGCAGTGCTATTACTACAGGGAATTCACCCCTCCACTTT. Amino acid sequence: CSAITTGNSPLHF. The chain has TRBV20-1 and TRBJ1-6, with a possible D match to TRBD1 (6 bases). The CDR3 is made up of 13 amino acids. Trimming pared 4 bases from V and 7 bases from J, leaving 11 bases between. Germline V gene lookup returns CDR1 DFQATT and CDR2 SNEGSKA (reference sequence).

This clonotype was counted a few times. This chain joins TRBV5-4 and TRBJ1-5; 7 nucleotides agree with TRBD1. Trimming at V came to 4 bases and at J to 0 bases, leaving 4 bases not matched to a gene. This CDR3 is 15 amino acids long. Germline CDR1 reads SGHNT; CDR2 reads YYREEE (reference sequence). The CDR3, as DNA: TGTGCCAGCAGCAGGGGGACAGATAGCAATCAGCCCCAGCATTTT. Amino acid sequence: CASSRGTDSNQPQHF. Supplemented by reference TRBV5-4 and TRBJ1-5, the full variable domain reads ETGVTQSPTHLIKTRGQQVTLRCSSQSGHNTVSWYQQALGQGPQFIFQYYREEENGRGNFPPRFSGLQFPNYSSELNVNALELDDSALYLCASSRGTDSNQPQHFGDGTRLSIL.

As regards this clonotype: It may be a read error: a sequence one base away is much more abundant. The CDR3 bases are TGTACCACCAGCAGAGTAGGCGGAGAGACCCAGTACTTC. Translated, it gives CTTSRVGGETQYF. The chain joins TRBV15 to TRBJ2-5; the D is unclear. CDR3 size: 13 residues. The V gene's germline CDR1 is LNHNV and CDR2 YYDKDF (reference sequence).

The V call is TRBV6-5, the J call TRBJ2-7; D gene ambiguous. The germline gives CDR1 MNHEY, CDR2 SVGAGI. The CDR3 spans 10 residues. The CDR3 reads CARPGYDQYV. CDR3 nucleotides: TGTGCCAGACCTGGGTACGACCAGTACGTC.

This sequence joins TRBV20-1 and TRBJ2-7; either TRBD1 or TRBD2 may fit D (5 bases each). Germline V gene lookup returns CDR1 DFQATT and CDR2 SNEGSKA (reference sequence). The CDR3 length is 12 residues. CDR3 amino acids: CIAGASFYEQYF. The CDR3 DNA reads as TGCATTGCCGGGGCTAGCTTCTACGAGCAGTACTTC.

This clonotype has a handful of counts. The rearrangement joins TRBV7-3 to TRBJ2-3; D remains ambiguous. V was cut by 5 bases and J by 2 bases, with 8 bases left in between. Germline V lookup: CDR1 SGHTA, CDR2 FQGTGA. CDR3 length equals 13 residues. Here the CDR3 DNA reads TGTGCCAGCAGCCCCATGGTCACAGATACGCAGTATTTT. Protein: CASSPMVTDTQYF.

Concerning this clonotype itself: Being one base from a much bigger clone, this may be a read error. V gene TRBV12-3 or TRBV12-4 combines with J gene TRBJ1-1; the D gene is possibly TRBD1 (5 bases). This CDR3 is built from 13 residues. The V and J ends lost 9 bases and 5 bases respectively, with 16 bases between them. The CDR3 loop reads CARNRRGITEAFF. In DNA, the CDR3 is TGTGCCAGGAATCGGAGGGGTATTACTGAAGCTTTCTTT.

The sample holds a few counts of this clonotype. The chain recombines TRBV4-1 with TRBJ2-7; D might be TRBD1 or TRBD2, each matching 5 bases. Trimming left V 5 bases short and J 2 bases short, with 25 bases between. The length of the CDR3 is 18 residues. From germline, CDR1 is MGHRA and CDR2 YSYEKL. The CDR3 DNA reads as TGCGCCAGCAGCGGCCGGGACCGGCGGTCGATCTCTCCCTACGAGCAGTACGTC. As protein: CASSGRDRRSISPYEQYV.

This clonotype was seen only once. The CDR3 end shows no conserved phenylalanine or tryptophan, and so a read error is likely. The J gene is TRBJ2-1, the V gene TRBV6-1; 10 bases are shared with TRBD2. From germline, CDR1 is MNHNS and CDR2 SASEGT. This CDR3 contains 20 residues. This CDR3 is CAISPLPGLARGRDYNEQFL. The CDR3 DNA sequence: TGTGCCATCAGTCCACTACCGGGACTAGCGAGAGGGCGAGATTACAATGAGCAGTTCTTA.

As for this clonotype: A junction end diverges from the germline sequence, so it may reflect a read error. The chain recombines TRBV29-1 with TRBJ2-1; no reliable D call. In germline, CDR1 is SQVTM, CDR2 ANQGSEA. CDR3 length: 10 residues. The CDR3 bases are TGCAACGTTGGAGCCCCGGCGCCTTTCTTC. Its translation: CNVGAPAPFF.

A remark on this clonotype: The junction departs from the called germline gene at one end, perhaps through a read error. V is TRBV6-5 and J is TRBJ2-1, with 11 bases that match TRBD2. CDR3 length: 18 amino acids. Per the germline V gene, CDR1 is MNHEY and CDR2 is SVGAGI. As DNA, the CDR3 is TGTGCCAGCACTTACGGTGTGGGTAGCGGGAGGGAGCACAATGAGCAGTTCTTC. Translating it yields CASTYGVGSGREHNEQFF.

This clonotype appeared once. Mismatch with germline at one junction end may stem from a read error. The chain recombines TRBV6-6 with TRBJ2-7, with D possibly being TRBD1 (5 bases). The CDR3 extends over 15 amino acids. CDR1 is MNHNY and CDR2 is SVGAGI in the germline V gene (reference sequence). CDR3 loop: CVSSHEWSGLYEQYF. In nucleotides, the CDR3 is TGTGTCAGCAGTCACGAGTGGTCAGGGTTATACGAGCAGTACTTC.

Details on this clonotype: This may be a read error: a much more frequent sequence differs by one nucleotide. J is TRBJ2-2 and V is TRBV12-3 or TRBV12-4; possible D gene TRBD2, 6 bases. The CDR3 consists of 13 residues. The CDR3, as DNA: TGTGTCAGCAGCTTGGGGGAGGCCGGGGAGCTGTTTTTT. Encoded protein: CVSSLGEAGELFF.

Worth noting for this clonotype: Mismatch with germline at one junction end may stem from a read error. CDR3 nucleotide sequence: TGCAGCGTCGCAGAACAGGGGGCCATAGATACGCACTATTTT. Amino acid sequence: CSVAEQGAIDTHYF. The V call is TRBV29-1, the J call TRBJ2-3; 9 bases line up with TRBD1. Germline V gene data show CDR1 as SQVTM and CDR2 as ANQGSEA. The CDR3 spans 14 residues.

A note on this clonotype: This may arise from a read error, as a much more abundant clone is one base away. This sequence joins TRBV5-6 and TRBJ2-7; 11 bases align to TRBD2. The CDR3 length is 15 residues. V shed 4 bases and J 5 bases; nucleotides not matched to a gene: 8. Germline loops: CDR1 SGHDT, CDR2 YYEEEE. The CDR3 coding sequence is TGTGCCAGCAGCATCATTAGCGGGAGGGTACACGAGCAGTACTTC. It translates to CASSIISGRVHEQYF. The full variable domain, rest sourced from reference TRBV5-6 and TRBJ2-7, is DAGVTQSPTHLIKTRGQQVTLRCSPKSGHDTVSWYQQALGQGPQFIFQYYEEEERQRGNFPDRFSGHQFPNYSSELNVNALLLGDSALYLCASSIISGRVHEQYFGPGTRLTVT.